Described below is a single T cell receptor (beta chain) sequence and its context. What antigen it recognizes has not been identified. Base quality data are lacking; no much larger clone is found one base away. The label giving this sample's time point can be read as: persistent/refractory GD, antithyroid drugs over 5 years with positive TRAb. For both TCR sequencing and RNA sequencing, RNA was extracted from PBMCs using TRIzol. The diagnosis of Graves' disease followed American Thyroid Association guidelines. The patients came from an endocrinology department in Xi'an, China. From each patient, nine milliliters of peripheral blood was collected into an EDTA anticoagulant tube. Ficoll Paque Plus density gradient separation was used to isolate PBMCs, and no further T cell sorting was done. An Agilent 2100 Bioanalyzer and agarose gel were used to check RNA quality, and a NanoDrop 2000 was used to measure RNA concentration.

The record originates from a study of regulatory T cells in long-lasting Graves disease (dated by TCRdb to about 2021). A note on the overall study: Persistent Graves' disease meant more than 5 years of antithyroid drug treatment with TSH receptor autoantibodies that stayed positive. The study took place in China and was registered as a clinical trial. A total of some 35 samples underwent TCR sequencing, from around 13 patients with persistent Graves' disease and 20 or so patients with newly diagnosed Graves' disease. Peripheral blood TCR sequencing and RNA sequencing compared persistent Graves' disease patients with newly diagnosed Graves' disease patients. In the clinical cohort, patients with persistent Graves' disease had used antithyroid drugs for an average of about 10 years. Study-wide conclusions, independent of this receptor: TRBV28, TRBJ1-2 and TRBJ2-5 were preferentially used in persistent disease, while TRBV20-1 and TRBJ2-1 were favored in newly diagnosed disease. As a limitation, the authors acknowledged that the small sample size may reduce accuracy. Sequencing and analysis were restricted to the TCR beta chain. A larger number of public clonotypes was shared among persistent patients (fewer than 3,000) than among newly diagnosed patients (roughly 930). Only peripheral blood was studied, because thyroid tissue, the primary lesion, was inaccessible. Compared with newly diagnosed patients, patients with persistent Graves' disease had lower TCR Shannon entropy and fewer highly expanded clones, which suggests clonal expansion.

Library method: multiplex PCR. TCRdb names Illumina HiSeq 4000 as the instrument used. TCR beta libraries were built with iRepertoire HTBI primers and Arm-PCR amplification of CDR3 regions. PCR products were gel purified before sequencing. Per the authors' processing: Across samples, about 64 TRBV and over 11 TRBJ segments were identified and used for gene usage analysis of CDR3 amino acid clonotypes. COPE and FqMerger were used to merge filtered high-quality paired reads into contigs. Contigs were aligned with BLAST to IMGT TRBV, TRBD and TRBJ reference genes, and CDR3 was defined per IMGT. Any clonotype with a frequency above 0.1% was classified as a highly expanded clone. Repertoire diversity was measured by Shannon entropy, and V-J evenness by the Gini coefficient. Clonotypes shared by more than one individual were considered public. TCRdb passed the public sequencing reads through fastp at Q25 and MiXCR, retaining productive beta sequences. A single entry per CDR3 protein holds the most common genes and DNA from its merged rows. The V and J calls here are based on TCRdb, not the publication. The sample table lists roughly 700,000 distinct CDR3 sequences, roughly 30% of them with a count of one. The ten largest account for 40% to 55% of the sample.

CDR1 is given as DFQATT and CDR2 as SNEGSKA, both from the germline V gene (reference sequence). The CDR3 sequence holds 14 residues, the cysteine and phenylalanine included. The DNA shown is the 42-base CDR3, in frame from base 1. V and J are truncated by 3 bases and 1 base respectively, leaving an intervening sequence of 10 bases. The sequence was collected from a female donor with Graves disease. In this chain, TRBV20-1 is recombined with TRBJ1-5; no confident D gene assignment can be made. This sample comprised peripheral blood mononuclear cells (PBMCs), obtained when the disease was refractory, from a patient treated with antithyroid drugs. The DNA sequence is as follows: TGCAGTGCTAGGAGGGAAAGGAGCAATCAGCCCCAGCATTTT. The resulting protein is CSARRERSNQPQHF.